These 32 T cell receptor beta chains were sequenced from one sample in a study of sequential checkpoint blockade in melanoma. Here immunoSEQ multiplex PCR was the method, and the copy in TCRdb shows in-frame clones only, minus some. The sample lists 20,000 to 25,000 clones; around 65% were seen once. The sample's treatment: randomized to nivolumab then ipilimumab (arm A) or the reverse (arm B). Material: CD8+ T cells sorted from blood (inferred from file names), obtained from a patient given nivolumab and ipilimumab in sequence. Receptors originate from a human donor with melanoma.

This chain joins TRBV2 and TRBJ1-3; a possible D gene is TRBD1 (6 bases). V was cut by 5 bases and J by 2 bases, with 7 bases left in between. The CDR3 totals 13 residues. Germline V gene lookup returns CDR1 SNHLY and CDR2 FYNNEI. CDR3 sequence reads: CASSSGAGNTIYF. As DNA, the CDR3 is TGTGCCAGCAGTTCAGGGGCTGGAAACACCATATATTTT.

This clone was observed a handful of times. The chain joins TRBV7-7 to TRBJ2-7; TRBD1 might be the D (6 bases). Looked up from germline, CDR1 is SSHAT and CDR2 is FNYEAQ (reference sequence). V lost 6 bases to trimming and J lost 2 bases, with 14 bases between them. The CDR3 is made up of 14 amino acids. The CDR3 reads CASSPTGSPYEQYF. The CDR3 nucleotides are TGTGCCAGCAGTCCGACAGGCAGCCCCTACGAGCAGTACTTC. Based on the CDR3 plus reference TRBV7-7 and TRBJ2-7, the full variable domain is GAGVSQSPRYKVTKRGQDVTLRCDPISSHATLYWYQQALGQGPEFLTYFNYEAQPDKSGLPSDRFSAERPEGSISTLTIQRTEQRDSAMYRCASSPTGSPYEQYFGPGTRLTVT.

The genes are TRBV7-2 and TRBJ2-7, with D possibly being TRBD2 (5 bases). Germline CDR1 is SGHTA and CDR2 is FQGNSA. The CDR3 is made up of 11 amino acids. The CDR3 region has the DNA TGTGCTTGCCGGGATGACTACGAGCAGTACTTC. It encodes CACRDDYEQYF.

This clone was seen only once. The genes are TRBV6-5 and TRBJ1-4; D possibly corresponds to TRBD1 (5 bases). The CDR3 length is 14 residues. Looked up from germline, CDR1 is MNHEY and CDR2 is SVGAGI. Trimming stripped 6 bases from V and 8 bases from J, with 16 bases between. The CDR3: CASSPVGPPEKLFF. CDR3 in DNA: TGTGCCAGCAGCCCTGTGGGGCCTCCGGAAAAACTGTTTTTT.

This clone showed up just a few times. The V gene is TRBV7-9, the J gene TRBJ1-1; 7 nucleotides line up with TRBD1. This CDR3 is 15 amino acids long. CDR1 and CDR2 (germline): SEHNR, FQNEAQ (reference sequence). V lost 5 bases and J lost 1; bases outside the gene matches: 7. The CDR3 loop reads CASSPRGAANTEAFF. The DNA of the CDR3 is TGTGCCAGCAGCCCCAGGGGGGCAGCGAACACTGAAGCTTTCTTT.

This chain connects TRBV11-2 to TRBJ1-1, with a possible D match to TRBD1 (5 bases). V was trimmed by 6 bases and J by 2 bases, leaving 16 bases between them. Germline V gene data show CDR1 as SGHAT and CDR2 as FQNNGV. The CDR3 is 15 amino acids. The CDR3 reads CASRADMTQNTEAFF. In nucleotides, the CDR3 is TGTGCCAGCAGGGCGGACATGACACAAAACACTGAAGCTTTCTTT.

The chain employs TRBV7-9 and TRBJ1-2; 7 bases are shared with TRBD1. In germline, CDR1 is SEHNR, CDR2 FQNEAQ (reference sequence). J lost 3 bases, V lost 3 bases, and 7 bases had no gene match. This CDR3 spans 15 amino acids. CDR3 DNA: TGTGCCAGCAGCTTGGGGACAGCAGGTTACTATGGCTACACCTTC. Protein product: CASSLGTAGYYGYTF.

This clone occurred once. V usage is TRBV5-4 and J usage is TRBJ2-5; 9 bases are a match to TRBD1. This CDR3 is built from 16 residues. Germline V gene data show CDR1 as SGHNT and CDR2 as YYREEE (reference sequence). Losses at the gene ends were 6 bases for V and 1 base for J; bases not matched to a gene: 10. The CDR3 sequence is CASTNSGTGLQETQYF. DNA for the CDR3: TGTGCCAGCACCAACTCAGGGACAGGGCTCCAAGAGACCCAGTACTTC.

This clone was recorded only once. The gene calls are TRBV6-5 and TRBJ1-3, with D unclear. This CDR3 spans 14 amino acids. Germline V lookup: CDR1 MNHEY, CDR2 SVGAGI. The germline V and J ends were trimmed by 2 bases and 0 bases, with 5 bases remaining between them. CDR3 DNA sequence: TGTGCCAGCAGTTACAGCCGCTCTGGAAACACCATATATTTT. The encoded protein is CASSYSRSGNTIYF.

The chain combines TRBV7-3 with TRBJ2-2; D remains unclear. The CDR3 loop spans 12 amino acids. Germline CDR1 is SGHTA and CDR2 is FQGTGA. Trimming cost V 2 bases and J 8 bases, with 6 bases left between them. The CDR3: CASSLLGGELFF. The CDR3 DNA reads as TGTGCCAGCAGCTTACTCGGGGGGGAGCTGTTTTTT.

This chain uses TRBV11-1 with TRBJ2-7, with a possible D match to TRBD2 (6 bases). CDR1 is SGHAT, CDR2 FQDESV, per germline (reference sequence). V lost 5 bases, J lost 2 bases, and 13 bases lay in between. The length of the CDR3 is 14 residues. CDR3 DNA sequence: TGTGCCAGCAGCACCCCGGGACTGACCTACGAGCAGTACTTC. Translation: CASSTPGLTYEQYF.

The chain couples TRBV28 to TRBJ2-3; TRBD2 agrees at 10 bases. Germline lookup yields CDR1 MDHEN and CDR2 SYDVKM. The CDR3 loop spans 15 amino acids. V lost 2 bases, J lost 3 bases, and 2 bases stayed unmatched. In DNA form, the CDR3 reads TGTGCCAGCAGTTTACCAGCGGGGGGGACAGATACGCAGTATTTT. Its protein product is CASSLPAGGTDTQYF.

Points on this clone: Because it lacks the conserved phenylalanine or tryptophan at the end, this CDR3 is likely a read error. The DNA is omitted, as the CDR3 cannot be located on it reliably, and the CDR3 follows TCRdb's listing. This sequence joins TRBV5-1 and TRBJ2-6; TRBD1 was called by the table and not checked on the DNA. 10 amino acids form the CDR3, both terminal residues included. Germline V gives CDR1 SGHRS, CDR2 YFSETQ. The CDR3 loop reads CASPGVGQDI.

The V gene is TRBV7-2, the J gene TRBJ1-5; tentatively, D is TRBD1 (5 bases). This CDR3 is built from 13 residues. Germline V gene lookup returns CDR1 SGHTA and CDR2 FQGNSA. V was shortened by 6 bases and J by 5 bases, with 11 bases between the two germline ends. The CDR3 region is CASSPDSHQPQHF. CDR3 bases: TGTGCCAGCAGTCCAGACAGCCATCAGCCCCAGCATTTT.

This chain uses TRBV27 with TRBJ1-2, with TRBD1 as a possible D gene (6 bases). Germline V gene lookup returns CDR1 MNHEY and CDR2 SMNVEV (reference sequence). The CDR3 covers 15 residues. The V gene lost 1 base and the J gene lost 8 bases, with 17 bases spanning the gap. The CDR3 loop reads CASSLYPGGPGGYTF. The CDR3, as DNA: TGTGCCAGCAGTTTATATCCGGGGGGGCCGGGGGGCTACACCTTC.

The chain has TRBV4-3 and TRBJ1-5; perhaps TRBD1 as D (6 bases). Germline V gene data show CDR1 as LGHNA and CDR2 as YSLEER. Trimming removed 3 bases from V and 4 bases from J, with 19 bases in between. The CDR3 sequence is 17 residues long. CDR3 residues: CASSQGVAGTQNQPQHF. Written as DNA, the CDR3 is TGCGCCAGCAGCCAGGGGGTTGCCGGGACACAGAATCAGCCCCAGCATTTT.

This clone was seen just once. The rearrangement uses TRBV7-3 and TRBJ2-7, with D possibly matching TRBD1 (6 bases). Germline CDR1 is SGHTA and CDR2 is FQGTGA. The CDR3 consists of 12 residues. V lost 4 bases and J 7 bases, leaving 11 bases between the germline ends. CDR3 coding DNA: TGTGCCAGCAGCTCTCTGGGGACAGAGCAGTACTTC. The encoded protein is CASSSLGTEQYF.

J is TRBJ1-5 and V is TRBV6-5; 9 bases line up with TRBD1. Germline CDR1 and CDR2: MNHEY and SVGAGI. Unmatched junction bases numbered 5, after V lost 4 bases and J lost 4 bases. The CDR3 length is 15 residues. CDR3 amino acids: CASSSGTGQNQPQHF. CDR3 DNA: TGTGCCAGCAGTTCCGGGACAGGGCAGAATCAGCCCCAGCATTTT.

About this clone: The germline gene is not matched at one end of the junction; a read error may be the cause. The chain links TRBV9 to TRBJ2-2; D is perhaps TRBD2 (7 bases). The CDR3 length is 12 residues. The germline V gene encodes CDR1 SGDLS and CDR2 YYNGEE. CDR3 amino acids: CASSQGTGGLFF. The CDR3 DNA sequence: TGTGCCAGCAGCCAGGGGACGGGGGGGCTGTTTTTT. The complete variable domain, with remaining parts taken from reference TRBV9 and TRBJ2-2, reads DSGVTQTPKHLITATGQRVTLRCSPRSGDLSVYWYQQSLDQGLQFLIQYYNGEERAKGNILERFSAQQFPDLHSELNLSSLELGDSALYFCASSQGTGGLFFGEGSRLTVL.

This clone occurred once. The V and J genes are TRBV6-5 and TRBJ1-5, with unresolved D. The CDR3 spans 13 residues. The germline V and J ends were trimmed by 5 bases and 7 bases, with 12 bases remaining between them. CDR1 is MNHEY, CDR2 SVGAGI, per germline. DNA for the CDR3: TGTGCCAGCAGTGAAGCAATGGAGCAGCCCCAGCATTTT. This codes for CASSEAMEQPQHF.

V and J are TRBV9 and TRBJ2-7; 14 nucleotides line up with TRBD2. The CDR3 has 16 residues. V lost 0 bases and J lost 6; bases outside the gene matches: 5. In germline, CDR1 is SGDLS, CDR2 YYNGEE. The CDR3 DNA reads as TGTGCCAGCAGCGTAGATATAGGACTAGCGGGGGGCGAGCAGTACTTC. It yields the protein CASSVDIGLAGGEQYF.

This chain joins TRBV27 and TRBJ2-1, with D tentatively TRBD1 (6 bases). Germline CDR1 and CDR2: MNHEY and SMNVEV (reference sequence). Deletions cut 5 bases from V and 7 bases from J, with 15 bases between. The CDR3 totals 14 residues. In DNA form, the CDR3 reads TGTGCCAGCAGTCCGACAGGCCCATGGAATGAGCAGTTCTTC. Residues: CASSPTGPWNEQFF.

The chain carries TRBV27 and TRBJ1-2; tentatively, D is TRBD1 (6 bases). Germline lookup yields CDR1 MNHEY and CDR2 SMNVEV (reference sequence). Trimming left V 1 base short and J 6 bases short, with 9 bases between. There are 13 residues in the CDR3. The CDR3 region has the DNA TGTGCCAGCAGTTTATTTCAGGGGCATGGCTACACCTTC. It is translated as CASSLFQGHGYTF.

This chain joins TRBV7-7 and TRBJ2-2; D possibly corresponds to TRBD2 (6 bases). From germline, CDR1 is SSHAT and CDR2 FNYEAQ (reference sequence). The ends were cut back, 10 bases at V and 8 bases at J, with 11 bases in the middle. The length of the CDR3 is 11 residues. This chain's CDR3 is CAISGRGELFF. CDR3 coding DNA: TGTGCCATTAGCGGTAGGGGGGAGCTGTTTTTT.

The chain recombines TRBV7-2 with TRBJ1-1, with 7 bases matching TRBD1. The CDR3 runs 18 residues. The trim removed 2 bases at V and 3 bases at J, leaving 15 bases unmatched. CDR1 SGHTA and CDR2 FQGNSA come from the germline V gene. The CDR3 sequence is CASSLIGGGLSWHTEAFF. The CDR3 region has the DNA TGTGCCAGCAGCTTAATAGGAGGGGGCCTCTCGTGGCACACTGAAGCTTTCTTT.

A single count supports this clone. This chain connects TRBV5-5 to TRBJ1-4, with 9 bases lining up with TRBD1. This CDR3 spans 12 amino acids. Germline assignment: CDR1 SGHKS and CDR2 YYEKEE (reference sequence). V gave up 3 bases and J gave up 16 bases; unmatched junction bases: 7. The CDR3 DNA is TGTGCCAGCAGCTCCACAGGGGGCCTGGAGTTTTTT. Translation: CASSSTGGLEFF.

This clone was counted only a few times. V is TRBV6-5 and J is TRBJ2-2; D is perhaps TRBD1 (7 bases). Germline values: CDR1 MNHEY, CDR2 SVGAGI. This CDR3 is built from 15 residues. Trimming shortened V by 7 bases and J by 5 bases, and 17 bases separated the two germline ends. The CDR3 sequence: CASKEGAPETGELFF. DNA for the CDR3: TGTGCCAGCAAGGAGGGGGCCCCGGAGACCGGGGAGCTGTTTTTT.

The rearrangement links TRBV13 to TRBJ2-2; tentative D call: TRBD1 (5 bases). The CDR3 totals 14 residues. Germline-derived CDR1 and CDR2 are PRHDT and FYEKMQ (reference sequence). V was shortened by 2 bases and J by 7 bases, with 11 bases between the two germline ends. CDR3 sequence reads: CASSLRQGGGELFF. CDR3 coding DNA: TGTGCCAGCAGCTTAAGGCAGGGCGGCGGGGAGCTGTTTTTT.

The CDR3 DNA reads TGTGCCAGTAGTCCCGGGACAGGACTCTCCTACGAGCAGTACTTC. Its translation is CASSPGTGLSYEQYF. The V gene is TRBV19, the J gene TRBJ2-7; 8 positions match TRBD1. There are 15 residues in the CDR3. From germline, CDR1 is LNHDA and CDR2 SQIVND (reference sequence). V lost 5 bases and J lost 0; bases outside the gene matches: 6.

CDR3 amino acids: CASSISDRATEAFF. CDR3 bases: TGCGCCAGCAGCATCTCGGACAGGGCCACTGAAGCTTTCTTT. The chain recombines TRBV5-1 with TRBJ1-1; 8 nucleotides align to TRBD1. Germline CDR1 SGHRS, CDR2 YFSETQ. This CDR3 is built from 14 residues. Trimming took 4 bases from V and 4 from J; bases not matched to a gene: 6.

V usage is TRBV2 and J usage is TRBJ1-5; D is uncertain. V lost 2 bases, J lost 3 bases, and 11 bases lay in between. Per the germline V gene, CDR1 is SNHLY and CDR2 is FYNNEI. The CDR3 extends over 15 amino acids. The CDR3 protein is CASSEIWGDNQPQHF. The CDR3 nucleotides read TGTGCCAGCAGTGAAATTTGGGGAGACAATCAGCCCCAGCATTTT.

V usage is TRBV5-6 and J usage is TRBJ1-2; D gene ambiguous. Trimming took off 5 bases at V and 0 bases at J, with 8 bases between the two ends. Germline CDR1 and CDR2: SGHDT and YYEEEE. This CDR3 comprises 13 residues. The DNA of the CDR3 is TGTGCCAGCAGTTCTGACTCTAACTATGGCTACACCTTC. It encodes CASSSDSNYGYTF.